This T cell receptor beta chain emerged from a study of CD8+ T cells in alopecia areata. Overall study: The protocol delivered tofacitinib for 6 to 18 months, then withdrew it for 6 months.

The germline V gene encodes CDR1 SGDLS and CDR2 YYNGEE. The CDR3 is 15 amino acids. The V end lost 5 bases, the J end lost 3 bases, and 18 bases lay between the germline ends. Sequencing relied on a cDNA template that was reverse transcribed from extracted RNA. TCRdb keeps only in-frame clones here, not all; method: immunoSEQ multiplex PCR. The sample records over 150,000 clones, over 55% being singletons. V gene TRBV9 combines with J gene TRBJ2-7; D call uncertain. The sample consisted of CD4+ T cells sorted from blood, taken at week 0. This sequence was found in a human donor with alopecia areata. The CDR3: CASSEPTLPGYEQYF. CDR3 coding DNA: TGTGCCAGCAGTGAACCGACCCTGCCTGGCTACGAGCAGTACTTC.